The 30 T cell receptor beta chains presented below share a single source sample, sequenced in a study of blood T cell repertoires in COVID-19. The data were produced by immunoSEQ multiplex PCR, yet TCRdb's version contains in-frame clones alone and is incomplete. The sample gives about 140,000 clones, approximately 86% of which show up once; 6.2% is in the top ten. Sequencing was performed on PBMCs or T cells enriched from blood (not recorded which). Receptors were obtained from a woman between 40 and 50 years old who had recovered from COVID-19.

V gene TRBV9 combines with J gene TRBJ2-3, with 14 bases that match TRBD2. Germline CDR1 is SGDLS and CDR2 is YYNGEE. V shed 6 bases, J shed 4 bases, and the junction held 7 bases outside the gene matches. There are 16 residues in the CDR3. CDR3 in DNA: TGTGCCAGCACCCGGGGACTAGCGGGAGTCCCAGATACGCAGTATTTT. Translation gives CASTRGLAGVPDTQYF.

V usage is TRBV29-1 and J usage is TRBJ2-1; no reliable D call. The ends were cut back, 7 bases at V and 3 bases at J, with 13 bases in the middle. CDR1 is SQVTM, CDR2 ANQGSEA, per germline. CDR3 length: 13 residues. CDR3 DNA sequence: TGCAGCGCTTCCGAGGCAGACTACAATGAGCAGTTCTTC. It specifies CSASEADYNEQFF.

This clone was observed many times. The V gene is TRBV5-4, the J gene TRBJ1-1, with D perhaps matching TRBD1 (5 bases). CDR1 is SGHNT and CDR2 is YYREEE in the germline V gene (reference sequence). This CDR3 has 15 amino acids. V lost 4 bases to trimming and J lost 0 bases, with 13 bases between them. CDR3 nucleotides: TGTGCCAGCAGCGTGATGTGGGGGGTGAACACTGAAGCTTTCTTT. It yields the protein CASSVMWGVNTEAFF.

The chain combines TRBV27 with TRBJ1-5, with D hard to call. CDR3 length: 17 amino acids. V lost 5 bases and J lost 2, with 19 bases in between. The germline CDR1 and CDR2 sequences are MNHEY and SMNVEV (reference sequence). The CDR3 spells CASSPIAFGMGNQPQHF. CDR3 nucleotide sequence: TGTGCCAGCAGTCCCATCGCATTCGGGATGGGCAATCAGCCCCAGCATTTT.

This chain connects TRBV5-5 to TRBJ1-4; a weak D match, TRBD1 (6 bases). CDR1 and CDR2 from the germline V gene are SGHKS and YYEKEE (reference sequence). This CDR3 comprises 15 residues. The ends were cut back, 1 base at V and 3 bases at J, with 10 bases in the middle. The CDR3 nucleotides are TGTGCCAGCAGCTTGAAGGGGGAATCTAATGAAAAACTGTTTTTT. Translating gives CASSLKGESNEKLFF.

The table lists this clone with a count of one. The genes are TRBV7-9 and TRBJ2-1; 8 bases agree with TRBD2. CDR3 length equals 15 residues. Germline-derived CDR1 and CDR2 are SEHNR and FQNEAQ (reference sequence). The V gene end was trimmed by 2 bases and the J gene end by 4 bases; junction bases not matched to a gene: 4. CDR3 DNA sequence: TGTGCCAGCAGCTTAACGGGAGGGTATTACAATGAGCAGTTCTTC. It specifies CASSLTGGYYNEQFF.

This rearrangement joins TRBV27 to TRBJ2-7; 7 bases line up with TRBD1. Trimming cost V 6 bases and J 4 bases; bases outside gene matches: 12. Germline V CDR1 and CDR2: MNHEY, SMNVEV (reference sequence). This CDR3 has 15 amino acids. The CDR3 DNA is TGTGCCAGCAGCAAGGACAGGCAGGGGGTTTACGAGCAGTACTTC. This codes for CASSKDRQGVYEQYF.

V and J are TRBV2 and TRBJ2-2; 8 bases fit TRBD1. Germline V gene lookup returns CDR1 SNHLY and CDR2 FYNNEI. Germline trimming cut 8 bases from V and 5 bases from J; bases unmatched to any gene: 4. This CDR3 comprises 13 residues. This chain's CDR3 is CASRQGWTGELFF. As DNA, the CDR3 is TGTGCCAGCCGACAGGGGTGGACCGGGGAGCTGTTTTTT.

This clone has only one observation. The V gene is TRBV4-1, the J gene TRBJ2-1; D remains unclear. CDR1 MGHRA and CDR2 YSYEKL come from the germline V gene. This CDR3 spans 14 amino acids. V shed 1 base and J shed 6 bases, with 10 bases lying between them. The CDR3 sequence: CASSQVLLSNEQFF. The CDR3 coding sequence is TGCGCCAGCAGCCAAGTTCTCCTATCCAATGAGCAGTTCTTC.

This chain uses TRBV11-2 with TRBJ2-5; D unclear. The V end lost 5 bases, the J end lost 5 bases, and 6 bases lay between the germline ends. The CDR3 is 11 amino acids. Germline V lookup: CDR1 SGHAT, CDR2 FQNNGV. The CDR3 reads CASSLRETQYF. The CDR3 coding sequence is TGTGCCAGCAGCCTGCGGGAGACCCAGTACTTC.

The chain recombines TRBV19 with TRBJ2-1, with 7 bases identical to TRBD1. This CDR3 has 13 residues. The V gene end was trimmed by 8 bases and the J gene end by 8 bases; junction bases not matched to a gene: 9. The germline V gene encodes CDR1 LNHDA and CDR2 SQIVND (reference sequence). The CDR3 bases are TGTGCCAGTTTAAGACAGGGTTTTGATGAGCAGTTCTTC. Its protein product is CASLRQGFDEQFF. The full variable domain, with the rest looked up from reference TRBV19 and TRBJ2-1, is DGGITQSPKYLFRKEGQNVTLSCEQNLNHDAMYWYRQDPGQGLRLIYYSQIVNDFQKGDIAEGYSVSREKKESFPLTVTSAQKNPTAFYLCASLRQGFDEQFFGPGTRLTVL.

The chain has TRBV6-2 or TRBV6-3 and TRBJ2-5; the D gene is possibly TRBD2 (5 bases). This CDR3 has 13 amino acids. From germline, CDR1 is MNHEY and CDR2 SVGEGT. V gave up 4 bases and J gave up 5 bases, with 11 bases separating them. CDR3: CASSSDSRETQYF. The CDR3 nucleotides read TGTGCCAGCAGTTCGGACTCCCGGGAGACCCAGTACTTC.

The chain couples TRBV18 to TRBJ2-6; 9 nucleotides align to TRBD1. Per germline, CDR1 KGHSH and CDR2 LQKENI. Trimming took 4 bases from V and 0 from J; bases not matched to a gene: 7. The CDR3 has 18 residues. The CDR3 nucleotides read TGTGCCAGCTCACAGTCCGGGACAGGGTACTCTGGGGCCAACGTCCTGACTTTC. Residues: CASSQSGTGYSGANVLTF.

This clone has just one count. CDR3 bases: TGTGCCAGCAGCTTTTGGGGAGTACAAAATGAAAAACTGTTTTTT. As protein: CASSFWGVQNEKLFF. The chain is built from TRBV5-6 and TRBJ1-4; no reliable D call. CDR1 SGHDT and CDR2 YYEEEE come from the germline V gene. The CDR3 extends over 15 amino acids. Trimming pared 2 bases from V and 5 bases from J, leaving 13 bases between. Full variable domain (remainder filled in from reference TRBV5-6 and TRBJ1-4): DAGVTQSPTHLIKTRGQQVTLRCSPKSGHDTVSWYQQALGQGPQFIFQYYEEEERQRGNFPDRFSGHQFPNYSSELNVNALLLGDSALYLCASSFWGVQNEKLFFGSGTQLSVL.

This chain uses TRBV3-1 (or the pseudogene TRBV3-2) with TRBJ1-2, with a weak D call TRBD1 (6 bases). The V gene's germline CDR1 is LGHDT and CDR2 YNNKEL (reference sequence). The CDR3 loop spans 15 amino acids. The V end was cut by 1 base, the J end by 5 bases, with 14 bases between. Here the CDR3 reads CASSQARGRVYGYTF. The CDR3 coding sequence is TGTGCCAGCAGCCAAGCGCGGGGGCGAGTTTATGGCTACACCTTC.

This chain uses TRBV5-6 with TRBJ1-2; 7 bases line up with TRBD1. Germline CDR1 reads SGHDT; CDR2 reads YYEEEE. The CDR3 consists of 15 residues. Trimming cost V 3 bases and J 5 bases; bases outside gene matches: 10. CDR3 region: CASSSGTVRGYGYTF. The CDR3 bases are TGTGCCAGCAGCTCCGGGACAGTGAGGGGGTATGGCTACACCTTC.

This clone was counted once. The chain carries TRBV2 and TRBJ1-1; D perhaps matches TRBD1 (6 bases). The CDR3 is made up of 13 amino acids. V gave up 10 bases and J gave up 1 base, with 13 bases separating them. CDR1 SNHLY and CDR2 FYNNEI come from the germline V gene. CDR3 nucleotides: TGTGCCACCTCAGGGGAAACGAACACTGAAGCTTTCTTT. Translating gives CATSGETNTEAFF.

V is TRBV19 and J is TRBJ1-1; TRBD1 is a possible D gene (6 bases). In germline, CDR1 is LNHDA, CDR2 SQIVND (reference sequence). Trimming shortened V by 7 bases and J by 5 bases, and 26 bases separated the two germline ends. The CDR3 spans 17 residues. CDR3 DNA sequence: TGTGCCAGTATCTCCTCTTGGTGGCGGGGGCGGAGTACTGAAGCTTTCTTT. As protein: CASISSWWRGRSTEAFF.

The genes are TRBV6-5 and TRBJ2-5; TRBD2 agrees at 8 bases. The CDR3 loop spans 15 amino acids. Germline V lookup: CDR1 MNHEY, CDR2 SVGAGI. Unmatched junction bases numbered 7, after V lost 2 bases and J lost 5 bases. The DNA of the CDR3 is TGTGCCAGCAGTTACCTAGCGGGTCGCGGGGAGACCCAGTACTTC. Its protein is CASSYLAGRGETQYF.

This chain joins TRBV5-1 and TRBJ2-7; 8 positions match TRBD2. There are 16 residues in the CDR3. Unmatched junction bases numbered 12, after V lost 7 bases and J lost 0 bases. The germline CDR1 and CDR2 sequences are SGHRS and YFSETQ. CDR3: CASSSLGLAGSYEQYF. The CDR3 DNA is TGCGCCAGCTCATCCCTCGGGCTAGCGGGCTCCTACGAGCAGTACTTC. The full variable domain, its missing parts supplied by reference TRBV5-1 and TRBJ2-7, is KAGVTQTPRYLIKTRGQQVTLSCSPISGHRSVSWYQQTPGQGLQFLFEYFSETQRNKGNFPGRFSGRQFSNSRSEMNVSTLELGDSALYLCASSSLGLAGSYEQYFGPGTRLTVT.

This sequence joins TRBV4-1 and TRBJ2-2; TRBD1 matches 7 bases. The CDR3 totals 16 residues. Per the germline V gene, CDR1 is MGHRA and CDR2 is YSYEKL. Trimming at V came to 6 bases and at J to 0 bases, leaving 7 bases not matched to a gene. The CDR3 spells CASSPHGTANTGELFF. Here the CDR3 DNA reads TGCGCCAGCAGTCCACACGGGACAGCGAACACCGGGGAGCTGTTTTTT.

This chain joins TRBV5-1 and TRBJ1-1, with 7 bases fitting TRBD1. Looked up from germline, CDR1 is SGHRS and CDR2 is YFSETQ. The length of the CDR3 is 15 residues. V was pared by 6 bases and J by 0 bases, with 8 bases of the junction left unmatched. The CDR3 loop is CASTEQGQMNTEAFF. As DNA, the CDR3 is TGCGCCAGCACAGAGCAGGGACAGATGAACACTGAAGCTTTCTTT.

Written as DNA, the CDR3 is TGTGCCAGCAGTGCCGGGGACAGGGTAAACACTGAAGCTTTCTTT. This sequence encodes CASSAGDRVNTEAFF. The chain uses TRBV2 and TRBJ1-1; 9 nucleotides line up with TRBD1. Germline V gene lookup returns CDR1 SNHLY and CDR2 FYNNEI. CDR3 size: 15 residues. J lost 2 bases, V lost 4 bases, and 5 bases had no gene match. Full variable domain (outside the CDR3, taken from reference TRBV2 and TRBJ1-1): EPEVTQTPSHQVTQMGQEVILRCVPISNHLYFYWYRQILGQKVEFLVSFYNNEISEKSEIFDDQFSVERPDGSNFTLKIRSTKLEDSAMYFCASSAGDRVNTEAFFGQGTRLTVV.

The gene calls are TRBV5-4 and TRBJ2-1, with TRBD2 matching 11 bases. The CDR3 totals 18 residues. Germline V gene data show CDR1 as SGHNT and CDR2 as YYREEE (reference sequence). Germline trimming cut 5 bases from V and 2 bases from J; bases unmatched to any gene: 12. The CDR3 DNA sequence: TGTGCCAGCAGTGCCGGGGGGCGGACTAGCGGGCCCTACAATGAGCAGTTCTTC. As protein: CASSAGGRTSGPYNEQFF.

This clone was counted once. The gene calls are TRBV5-8 and TRBJ1-1, with D maybe TRBD1 (6 bases). With 2 bases removed from V and 5 bases from J, the gap between germline ends came to 13 bases. The germline CDR1 and CDR2 sequences are SGHTS and YDEGEE. This CDR3 contains 14 residues. The CDR3 loop is CASSLYREGTEAFF. In DNA form, the CDR3 reads TGTGCCAGCAGCTTATACAGGGAAGGGACTGAAGCTTTCTTT. The entire variable domain, with the rest obtained from reference TRBV5-8 and TRBJ1-1, is as follows: EAGVTQSPTHLIKTRGQQATLRCSPISGHTSVYWYQQALGLGLQFLLWYDEGEERNRGNFPPRFSGRQFPNYSSELNVNALELEDSALYLCASSLYREGTEAFFGQGTRLTVV.

The chain uses TRBV3-1 (or the pseudogene TRBV3-2) and TRBJ2-3, with 14 bases identical to TRBD2. This CDR3 region has 16 residues. V shed 6 bases, J shed 5 bases, and the junction held 7 bases outside the gene matches. Germline values: CDR1 LGHDT, CDR2 YNNKEL (reference sequence). Here the CDR3 DNA reads TGTGCCAGCAGGACTAGCGGGAGGGCCCAGGGAGATACGCAGTATTTT. Residues: CASRTSGRAQGDTQYF.

The rearrangement uses TRBV19 and TRBJ1-1; D is unclear. The CDR3 extends over 12 amino acids. CDR1 LNHDA and CDR2 SQIVND come from the germline V gene (reference sequence). V was cut by 6 bases and J by 4 bases, with 9 bases left in between. Here the CDR3 DNA reads TGTGCCAGTAGAAATCGGGTCACTGAAGCTTTCTTT. It yields the protein CASRNRVTEAFF.

The genes are TRBV6-5 and TRBJ2-1, with TRBD2 as a possible D gene (5 bases). CDR1 MNHEY and CDR2 SVGAGI come from the germline V gene. Trimming shortened V by 6 bases and J by 8 bases, and 20 bases separated the two germline ends. This CDR3 has 15 residues. The chain's CDR3 is CASSPLSPIGDEQFF. The CDR3 nucleotides are TGTGCCAGCAGCCCACTAAGCCCCATCGGGGATGAGCAGTTCTTC.

The genes are TRBV24-1 and TRBJ2-3, with D possibly being TRBD1 (5 bases). V lost 3 bases and J 6 bases, leaving 15 bases between the germline ends. In germline, CDR1 is KGHDR, CDR2 SFDVKD. CDR3 length equals 15 residues. The CDR3 coding sequence is TGTGCCACCAGTGATCCTCAGGGTAAGAAGGATACGCAGTATTTT. Residues: CATSDPQGKKDTQYF.

The rearrangement links TRBV5-6 to TRBJ2-3; D not certain. Germline assignment: CDR1 SGHDT and CDR2 YYEEEE. V was cut by 5 bases and J by 2 bases, with 15 bases left in between. CDR3 length: 15 residues. Here the CDR3 DNA reads TGTGCCAGCAGTCCCGATCGCGTTAACACAGATACGCAGTATTTT. This encodes CASSPDRVNTDTQYF.